What follows are 9 T cell receptor beta chains derived from one specimen sequenced in a study of shared clonotypes between healthy human individuals. The repertoire was sequenced with immunoSEQ multiplex PCR; TCRdb's copy has only in-frame clones and lacks some. This table has 2 million to 2.5 million clones, approximately 90% appearing once. Sequenced sample: naive CD4+ T cells from PBMCs. Documented subset: CD45RA+ positively selected. The receptor source for this set is a man in his late teens or twenties in good health. Some clones in this sample may be carry-over from other donors' samples.

The chain combines TRBV19 with TRBJ2-1; 10 bases agree with TRBD2. The germline CDR1 and CDR2 sequences are LNHDA and SQIVND (reference sequence). CDR3 size: 16 residues. V gave up 3 bases and J gave up 6 bases; unmatched junction bases: 8. CDR3 sequence: CASSIRTSGPLNEQFF. CDR3 nucleotide sequence: TGTGCCAGTAGTATTCGGACTAGCGGTCCCCTCAATGAGCAGTTCTTC.

The V call is TRBV5-1, the J call TRBJ2-1; 12 bases agree with TRBD2. This CDR3 contains 15 residues. Germline trimming cut 2 bases from V and 9 bases from J; bases unmatched to any gene: 6. Germline V gene lookup returns CDR1 SGHRS and CDR2 YFSETQ. The CDR3 loop is CASSLRLAGVSEQFF. CDR3 nucleotide sequence: TGCGCCAGCAGCTTACGACTAGCGGGAGTCAGTGAGCAGTTCTTC.

This chain links TRBV5-6 with TRBJ1-3; D might be TRBD1 (6 bases). The CDR3 runs 15 residues. Trimming took 1 base from V and 0 from J, leaving 8 bases between them. Germline lookup yields CDR1 SGHDT and CDR2 YYEEEE. CDR3: CASSLRGNSGNTIYF. CDR3 bases: TGTGCCAGCAGCTTGAGGGGGAACTCTGGAAACACCATATATTTT.

V is TRBV2 and J is TRBJ2-3; D is possibly TRBD1 (5 bases). This CDR3 is built from 18 residues. Looked up from germline, CDR1 is SNHLY and CDR2 is FYNNEI. Trimming cost V 4 bases and J 0 bases, with 20 bases left between them. Written as DNA, the CDR3 is TGTGCCAGCAGTGTCCAGCCAGCAGGGTTCATTAGCACAGATACGCAGTATTTT. Protein: CASSVQPAGFISTDTQYF. Using reference TRBV2 and TRBJ2-3 for the parts outside the CDR3, the full variable domain is EPEVTQTPSHQVTQMGQEVILRCVPISNHLYFYWYRQILGQKVEFLVSFYNNEISEKSEIFDDQFSVERPDGSNFTLKIRSTKLEDSAMYFCASSVQPAGFISTDTQYFGPGTRLTVL.

In this sample, this clone turned up once. For the CDR3, the DNA is TGCGCCAGCGGTTCGGGGACAGCGGTAGAGGGTGGAAACACCATATATTTT. It specifies CASGSGTAVEGGNTIYF. The chain carries TRBV5-1 and TRBJ1-3, with TRBD1 matching 7 bases. The V and J ends lost 7 bases and 3 bases, in that order; junction bases with no gene match: 16. CDR3 length equals 17 residues. Germline assignment: CDR1 SGHRS and CDR2 YFSETQ.

The V call is TRBV28, the J call TRBJ1-2; D is undetermined. Germline CDR1 and CDR2: MDHEN and SYDVKM. The CDR3 is 14 amino acids. The V end lost 6 bases, the J end lost 0 bases, and 11 bases lay between the germline ends. DNA of the CDR3: TGTGCCAGCAGAGTGGGCAGGTCTAACTATGGCTACACCTTC. As protein: CASRVGRSNYGYTF.

Concerning this clone itself: This sample also contains other DNA sequences that code for the same CDR3. The chain employs TRBV30 and TRBJ2-3; the D is unclear. V lost 2 bases, J lost 4 bases, and 4 bases lay in between. The CDR3 has 11 amino acids. Germline V lookup: CDR1 GTSNPN, CDR2 SVGIG (reference sequence). CDR3 DNA sequence: TGTGCCTGGAGTCCATCAGATACGCAGTATTTT. Its translation: CAWSPSDTQYF.

V usage is TRBV11-2 and J usage is TRBJ2-1; D not certain. CDR3 size: 15 residues. Germline V CDR1 and CDR2: SGHAT, FQNNGV. Trimming removed 5 bases at V and 5 bases at J, with 16 bases between. CDR3 bases: TGTGCCAGCAGCCACGTTCTCCTCAGGAACAATGAGCAGTTCTTC. It is translated as CASSHVLLRNNEQFF. The entire variable domain, with the rest obtained from reference TRBV11-2 and TRBJ2-1, is as follows: EAGVAQSPRYKIIEKRQSVAFWCNPISGHATLYWYQQILGQGPKLLIQFQNNGVVDDSQLPKDRFSAERLKGVDSTLKIQPAKLEDSAVYLCASSHVLLRNNEQFFGPGTRLTVL.

As for this clone: The identical CDR3 is also encoded by other nucleotide sequences in the sample. J is TRBJ2-1 and V is TRBV15; a weak D match, TRBD2 (6 bases). The CDR3 is 15 amino acids. Deletions cut 1 base from V and 0 bases from J, with 7 bases between. CDR1 and CDR2 (germline): LNHNV, YYDKDF (reference sequence). The CDR3 DNA sequence: TGTGCCACCAGCAGAGCCGGGGGCTCCTACAATGAGCAGTTCTTC. Protein product: CATSRAGGSYNEQFF.